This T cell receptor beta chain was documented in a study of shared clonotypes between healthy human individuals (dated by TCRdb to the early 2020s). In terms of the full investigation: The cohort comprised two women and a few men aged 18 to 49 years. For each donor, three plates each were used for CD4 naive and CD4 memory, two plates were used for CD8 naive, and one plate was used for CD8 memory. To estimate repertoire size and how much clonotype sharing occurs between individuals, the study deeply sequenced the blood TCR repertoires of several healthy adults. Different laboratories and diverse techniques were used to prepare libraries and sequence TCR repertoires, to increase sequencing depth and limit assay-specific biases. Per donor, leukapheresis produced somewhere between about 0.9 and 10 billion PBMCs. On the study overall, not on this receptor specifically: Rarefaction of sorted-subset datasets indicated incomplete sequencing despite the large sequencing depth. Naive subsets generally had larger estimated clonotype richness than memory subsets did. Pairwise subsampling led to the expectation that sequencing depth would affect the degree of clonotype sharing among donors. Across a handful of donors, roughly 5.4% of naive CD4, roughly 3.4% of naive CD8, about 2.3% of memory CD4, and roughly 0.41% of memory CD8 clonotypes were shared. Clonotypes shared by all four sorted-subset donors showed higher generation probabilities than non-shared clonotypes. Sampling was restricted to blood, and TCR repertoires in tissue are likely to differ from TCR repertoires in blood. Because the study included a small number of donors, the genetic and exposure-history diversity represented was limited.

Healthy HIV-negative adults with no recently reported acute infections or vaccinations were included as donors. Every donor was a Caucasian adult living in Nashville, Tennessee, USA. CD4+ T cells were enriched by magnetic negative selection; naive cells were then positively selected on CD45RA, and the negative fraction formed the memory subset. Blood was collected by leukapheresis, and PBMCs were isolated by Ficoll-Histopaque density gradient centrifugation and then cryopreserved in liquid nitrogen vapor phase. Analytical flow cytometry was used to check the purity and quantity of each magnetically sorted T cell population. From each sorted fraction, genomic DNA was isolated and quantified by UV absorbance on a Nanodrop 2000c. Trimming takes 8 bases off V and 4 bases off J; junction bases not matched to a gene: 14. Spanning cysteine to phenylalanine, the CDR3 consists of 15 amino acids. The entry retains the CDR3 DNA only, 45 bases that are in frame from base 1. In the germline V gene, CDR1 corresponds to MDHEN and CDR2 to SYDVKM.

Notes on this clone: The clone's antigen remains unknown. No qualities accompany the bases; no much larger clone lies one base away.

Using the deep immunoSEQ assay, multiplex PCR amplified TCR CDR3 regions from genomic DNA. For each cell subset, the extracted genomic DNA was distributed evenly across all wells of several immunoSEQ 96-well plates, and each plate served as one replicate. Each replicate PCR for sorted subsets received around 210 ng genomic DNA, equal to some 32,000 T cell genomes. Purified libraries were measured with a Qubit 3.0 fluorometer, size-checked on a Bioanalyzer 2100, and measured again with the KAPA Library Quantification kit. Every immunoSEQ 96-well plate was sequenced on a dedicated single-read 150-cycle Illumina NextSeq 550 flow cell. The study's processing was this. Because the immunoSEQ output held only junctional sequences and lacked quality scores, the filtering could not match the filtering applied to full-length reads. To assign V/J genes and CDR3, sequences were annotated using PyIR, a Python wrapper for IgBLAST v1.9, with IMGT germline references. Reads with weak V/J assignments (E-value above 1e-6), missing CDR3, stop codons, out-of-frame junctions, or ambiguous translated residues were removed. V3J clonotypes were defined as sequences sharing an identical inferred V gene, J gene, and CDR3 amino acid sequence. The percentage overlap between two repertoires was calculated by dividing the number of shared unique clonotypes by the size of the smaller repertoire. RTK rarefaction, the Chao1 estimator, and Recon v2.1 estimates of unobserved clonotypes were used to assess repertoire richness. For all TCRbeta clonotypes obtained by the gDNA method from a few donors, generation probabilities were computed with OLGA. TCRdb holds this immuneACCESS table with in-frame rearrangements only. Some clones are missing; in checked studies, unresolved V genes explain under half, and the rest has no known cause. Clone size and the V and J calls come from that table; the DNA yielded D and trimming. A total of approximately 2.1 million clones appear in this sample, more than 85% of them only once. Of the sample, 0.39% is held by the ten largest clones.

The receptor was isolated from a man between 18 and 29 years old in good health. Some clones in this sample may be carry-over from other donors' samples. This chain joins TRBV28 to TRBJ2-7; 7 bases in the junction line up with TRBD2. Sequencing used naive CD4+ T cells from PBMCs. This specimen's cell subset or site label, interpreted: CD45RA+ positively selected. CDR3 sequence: CASCTSGAGVYEQYF. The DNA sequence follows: TGTGCCAGCTGCACCTCCGGGGCGGGAGTGTACGAGCAGTACTTC.